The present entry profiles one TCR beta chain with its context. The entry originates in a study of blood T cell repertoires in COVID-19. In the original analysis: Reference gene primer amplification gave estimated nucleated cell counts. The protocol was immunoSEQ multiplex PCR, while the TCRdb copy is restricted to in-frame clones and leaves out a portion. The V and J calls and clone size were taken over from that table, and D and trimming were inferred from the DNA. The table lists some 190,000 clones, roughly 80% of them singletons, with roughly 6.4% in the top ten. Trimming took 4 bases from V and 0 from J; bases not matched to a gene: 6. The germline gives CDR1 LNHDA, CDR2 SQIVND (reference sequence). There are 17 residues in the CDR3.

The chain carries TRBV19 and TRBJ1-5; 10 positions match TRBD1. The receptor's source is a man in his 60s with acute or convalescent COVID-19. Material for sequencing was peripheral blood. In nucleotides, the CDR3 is TGTGCCAGTAGTAGCCGACAGGGGGCATATAGCAATCAGCCCCAGCATTTT. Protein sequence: CASSSRQGAYSNQPQHF.